This entry lists 8 T cell receptor beta chains sequenced from one sample in a study of T cells in Graves' hyperthyroidism and ophthalmopathy. TCR beta CDR3 region amplification was performed from RNA transcripts. The TCR CDR3 was amplified in a first-round RT-PCR using the HTBI primer set. TCRdb reanalysed the multiplex PCR reads using MiXCR and keeps one entry per CDR3 protein. The table lists 450,000 to 700,000 distinct CDR3 sequences, 46% of them singletons, with about 8.3% in the top ten. The sample comprised peripheral blood or thyroid tissue (not recorded which). The receptors stem from a woman aged 18-29 years with Graves' hyperthyroidism.

The rearrangement joins TRBV7-9 to TRBJ1-1; D is possibly TRBD1 (6 bases). Germline CDR1 and CDR2: SEHNR and FQNEAQ (reference sequence). V was clipped by 5 bases and J by 9 bases, with 19 bases between them. The CDR3 has 14 residues. The DNA of the CDR3 is TGTGCCAGCAGCCCATGGCCCATCCGGGACAAAGCTTTCTTT. It translates to CASSPWPIRDKAFF.

This clonotype was counted many times. This chain connects TRBV4-2 to TRBJ1-6; TRBD1 aligns across 7 bases. CDR3 size: 20 residues. CDR1 is LGHNA and CDR2 is YNFKEQ in the germline V gene. J was trimmed by 10 bases and V by 3 bases; bases with no gene match: 24. Here the CDR3 reads CASSHVTGVGVHVKDSPLHF. Written as DNA, the CDR3 is TGTGCCAGCAGCCATGTTACAGGGGTAGGGGTGCATGTTAAGGACTCACCCCTCCACTTT.

The table lists this clonotype with many counts. J is TRBJ1-6 and V is TRBV9, with a weak D call TRBD1 (5 bases). Germline CDR1 is SGDLS and CDR2 is YYNGEE. Trimming shortened V by 0 bases and J by 7 bases, and 11 bases separated the two germline ends. The CDR3 is 15 amino acids. The CDR3 sequence is CASSVGGGENSPLHF. The CDR3 nucleotides read TGTGCCAGCAGCGTAGGTGGAGGGGAAAATTCACCCCTCCACTTT.

In nucleotides, the CDR3 is TGTGCCAGCAGCCTTATCGGGACAGGGGTCTCTGGCTACACCTTC. Translating it yields CASSLIGTGVSGYTF. The chain is built from TRBV9 and TRBJ1-2, with 10 bases lining up with TRBD1. The V segment lost 4 bases and the J segment 7 bases; nucleotides outside the gene matches: 10. CDR3 length: 15 amino acids. CDR1 and CDR2 from the germline V gene are SGDLS and YYNGEE.

The V call is TRBV29-1, the J call TRBJ1-1, with TRBD1 matching over 7 bases. CDR1 and CDR2 (germline): SQVTM, ANQGSEA. The CDR3 contains 14 residues. Trimming cost V 5 bases and J 0 bases; bases outside gene matches: 6. CDR3 nucleotide sequence: TGCAGCGTTAGGGCAGGGGGTATGAACACTGAAGCTTTCTTT. Its protein is CSVRAGGMNTEAFF.

A word on this clonotype: Relative to the germline gene, one junction end is altered; a read error may explain this. The chain couples TRBV2 to TRBJ2-7; the D gene could be TRBD1 or TRBD2 (5 bases each). The length of the CDR3 is 17 residues. Germline lookup yields CDR1 SNHLY and CDR2 FYNNEI. The CDR3: CASSAREPGPRSYGQYF. The CDR3 nucleotides are TGTGCCAGCAGTGCTAGGGAGCCGGGACCCCGCTCCTACGGGCAGTACTTC.

As regards this clonotype: This may stem from a read error, because a much larger clone lies one nucleotide away. This chain links TRBV5-4 with TRBJ1-4; D gene uncertain. V gave up 3 bases and J gave up 8 bases, with 14 bases separating them. The CDR3 extends over 14 amino acids. Looked up from germline, CDR1 is SGHNT and CDR2 is YYREEE (reference sequence). DNA for the CDR3: TGTGCCAGCAGCTCTTGGAGTCGGAACGAAAAACTGTTTTTT. The encoded protein is CASSSWSRNEKLFF.

This sequence joins TRBV9 and TRBJ2-7, with 8 bases that match TRBD2. CDR1 and CDR2 (germline): SGDLS, YYNGEE. The CDR3 extends over 16 amino acids. V lost 3 bases and J lost 0; bases outside the gene matches: 8. CDR3 in amino acids: CASSDSLTSGSYEQYF. In DNA, the CDR3 is TGTGCCAGCAGCGACTCCTTAACTAGCGGCTCCTACGAGCAGTACTTC.